The 19 T cell receptor beta chains in this list originate from one sample, sequenced in a study of CD8+CD57+ T cells in acquired aplastic anemia. CDR3 and TCR beta VDJ profiling relied on genomic DNA as the template. TCRdb processed the reads anew with MiXCR; each CDR3 protein has one entry. Here the sample spans about 220,000 distinct CDR3 sequences, 30% to 35% being singletons. The sequenced material came from sorted CD4+, CD8+, or CD8+CD57+ T cells (not recorded which) from PBMCs. The origin of the receptors is a human donor in good health, serving as a control.

Turning to this clonotype: With a much larger clone just one base away, this may be a read error. The rearrangement links TRBV5-5 to TRBJ2-7; D is possibly TRBD2 (5 bases). Per germline, CDR1 SGHKS and CDR2 YYEKEE (reference sequence). With 3 bases removed from V and 0 bases from J, the gap between germline ends came to 13 bases. The CDR3 is 15 residues long. The CDR3 nucleotides are TGTGCCAGCAGCTCGGTGACGGGGAGCTCCTACGAGCAGTACTTC. The encoded protein is CASSSVTGSSYEQYF.

In this sample, this clonotype turned up a few times. This chain joins TRBV5-1 and TRBJ2-2, with 12 bases aligning to TRBD2. V lost 0 bases and J lost 5; bases outside the gene matches: 2. The CDR3 extends over 16 amino acids. Per germline, CDR1 SGHRS and CDR2 YFSETQ. The CDR3 bases are TGCGCCAGCAGCTTGGTCCTAGCGGGGGGGACCGGGGAGCTGTTTTTT. Translated, it gives CASSLVLAGGTGELFF.

In its sample, this clonotype was seen many times. V is TRBV2 and J is TRBJ1-2; no clear D gene. V was trimmed by 5 bases and J by 7 bases, leaving 11 bases between them. The CDR3 totals 12 residues. The germline V gene encodes CDR1 SNHLY and CDR2 FYNNEI. CDR3 bases: TGTGCCAGCAGTTTGGGGATGGGTGGCTACACCTTC. This codes for CASSLGMGGYTF.

This rearrangement joins TRBV20-1 to TRBJ1-2; possibly TRBD1 for D (5 bases). Trimming cost V 3 bases and J 3 bases, with 17 bases left between them. There are 15 residues in the CDR3. Germline lookup yields CDR1 DFQATT and CDR2 SNEGSKA (reference sequence). The CDR3 reads CSARSIRAGDYGYTF. CDR3 sequence (DNA): TGCAGTGCTAGGTCCATCAGGGCTGGAGACTATGGCTACACCTTC.

Turning to this clonotype: Germline and junction disagree at one end, which may indicate a read error. The CDR3 is CASRGTAIPYNAQFF. CDR3 nucleotide sequence: TGTGCCAGCAGGGGGACAGCCATCCCTTACAATGCGCAGTTCTTC. The chain joins TRBV6-1 to TRBJ2-1, with 7 bases fitting TRBD1. Germline V lookup: CDR1 MNHNS, CDR2 SASEGT. There are 15 residues in the CDR3.

CDR3 residues: CASSIQGTEQFF. Here the CDR3 DNA reads TGTGCCAGCAGCATACAGGGGACTGAGCAGTTCTTC. The rearrangement links TRBV7-2 to TRBJ2-1, with 7 bases fitting TRBD1. The germline gives CDR1 SGHTA, CDR2 FQGNSA. This CDR3 comprises 12 residues. Unmatched junction bases numbered 4, after V lost 5 bases and J lost 9 bases.

This clonotype was found a few times. The chain uses TRBV4-1 and TRBJ2-1; 10 bases fit TRBD2. Per germline, CDR1 MGHRA and CDR2 YSYEKL. This CDR3 comprises 14 residues. V was pared by 1 base and J by 15 bases, with 9 bases of the junction left unmatched. CDR3 coding DNA: TGCGCCAGCAGCCAAGGCGACCTGACTAGCGGGCCGTTCTTC. Its translation is CASSQGDLTSGPFF.

The chain recombines TRBV2 with TRBJ2-7, with D tentatively TRBD1 (5 bases). The germline gives CDR1 SNHLY, CDR2 FYNNEI. The CDR3 is made up of 16 amino acids. Trimming left V 2 bases short and J 5 bases short, with 19 bases between. DNA for the CDR3: TGTGCCAGCAGTGAATTTATTCCAGGGTACTTTGACGAGCAGTACTTC. Its protein is CASSEFIPGYFDEQYF.

This clonotype was detected ten times or more. V is TRBV7-2 and J is TRBJ1-6; D call uncertain. The CDR3 has 15 amino acids. The V end was cut by 1 base, the J end by 7 bases, with 11 bases between. Looked up from germline, CDR1 is SGHTA and CDR2 is FQGNSA. CDR3 amino acids: CASSLVWQNNSPLHF. In DNA, the CDR3 is TGTGCCAGCAGCTTAGTGTGGCAGAACAATTCACCCCTCCACTTT.

The chain has TRBV29-1 and TRBJ2-3; 13 nucleotides match TRBD2. Germline V CDR1 and CDR2: SQVTM, ANQGSEA. Trimming removed 3 bases from V and 5 bases from J; junction bases left unmatched: 5. This CDR3 contains 15 residues. Here the CDR3 reads CSVEGTSGIGDTQYF. In DNA form, the CDR3 reads TGCAGCGTTGAGGGGACTAGCGGGATCGGAGATACGCAGTATTTT.

The chain is built from TRBV19 and TRBJ1-1; D remains unclear. CDR1 is LNHDA and CDR2 is SQIVND in the germline V gene (reference sequence). V lost 7 bases to trimming and J lost 4 bases, with 10 bases between them. This CDR3 has 12 amino acids. The CDR3 loop is CASMSLGTEAFF. CDR3 nucleotides: TGTGCCAGTATGTCGCTTGGCACTGAAGCTTTCTTT.

This clonotype was recorded at least ten times. The V and J genes are TRBV6-5 and TRBJ1-6; D unresolved. Trimming shortened V by 6 bases and J by 5 bases, and 17 bases separated the two germline ends. Germline V gene lookup returns CDR1 MNHEY and CDR2 SVGAGI. The CDR3 consists of 16 residues. The CDR3 region has the DNA TGTGCCAGCAGACTCGATCTTCAAGGAAATAATTCACCCCTCCACTTT. Protein sequence: CASRLDLQGNNSPLHF.

The CDR3 sequence is CAIGGDTDTQYF. CDR3 coding DNA: TGTGCCATAGGGGGGGACACAGATACGCAGTATTTT. V and J are TRBV12-3 or TRBV12-4 and TRBJ2-3; D perhaps matches TRBD2 (7 bases). The V gene lost 10 bases and the J gene lost 2 bases, with 10 bases spanning the gap. The CDR3 has 12 amino acids.

In regard to this clonotype: A much larger clonotype is one base distant, so this may be a read error. The chain links TRBV20-1 to TRBJ2-1; TRBD2 matches at 8 bases. There are 15 residues in the CDR3. From germline, CDR1 is DFQATT and CDR2 SNEGSKA (reference sequence). J lost 12 bases, V lost 3 bases, and 16 bases had no gene match. The CDR3 DNA sequence: TGCAGTGCTAGGGTGGCGGGAGGACTCGGCGATGGGCAGTTCTTC. This encodes CSARVAGGLGDGQFF.

The J gene is TRBJ2-5, the V gene TRBV20-1, with D tentatively TRBD1 or TRBD2 (6 bases each). This CDR3 has 14 amino acids. Deletions cut 6 bases from V and 2 bases from J, with 16 bases between. Germline lookup yields CDR1 DFQATT and CDR2 SNEGSKA (reference sequence). The CDR3 spells CSARRGDPQETQYF. CDR3 nucleotides: TGCAGTGCAAGAAGGGGGGACCCTCAAGAGACCCAGTACTTC.

The chain is built from TRBV7-8 and TRBJ2-1; TRBD2 matches 13 bases. This CDR3 comprises 19 residues. CDR1 and CDR2 from the germline V gene are SGHVS and FQNEAQ. V was clipped by 5 bases and J by 5 bases; unmatched bases: 15. The CDR3 nucleotides are TGTGCCAGCAGCCCAATAGCGGGGGAACTAGCGGGGGGGAACAATGAGCAGTTCTTC. Its translation is CASSPIAGELAGGNNEQFF. Using reference TRBV7-8 and TRBJ2-1 for the parts outside the CDR3, the full variable domain is GAGVSQSPRYKVAKRGQDVALRCDPISGHVSLFWYQQALGQGPEFLTYFQNEAQLDKSGLPSDRFFAERPEGSVSTLKIQRTQQEDSAVYLCASSPIAGELAGGNNEQFFGPGTRLTVL.

This clonotype occurred a few times. The chain is built from TRBV5-1 and TRBJ2-2; TRBD2 matches at 7 bases. Germline V gene sequence: CDR1 SGHRS, CDR2 YFSETQ. CDR3 length: 14 amino acids. The trim removed 3 bases at V and 4 bases at J, leaving 3 bases unmatched. The CDR3 DNA reads as TGCGCCAGCAGCTCTCGGACTAGCACCGGGGAGCTGTTTTTT. It translates to CASSSRTSTGELFF.

This clonotype was recorded at least ten times. The CDR3 protein is CASSLGVQANTEAFF. In DNA form, the CDR3 reads TGTGCCAGCAGCTTAGGGGTCCAGGCGAACACTGAAGCTTTCTTT. This rearrangement joins TRBV7-8 to TRBJ1-1, with unresolved D. In germline, CDR1 is SGHVS, CDR2 FQNEAQ. Trimming stripped 1 base from V and 1 base from J, with 10 bases between. This CDR3 has 15 residues.

Of note for this clonotype: No conserved phenylalanine or tryptophan ends this CDR3, so it is likely a read error. The rearrangement links TRBV5-1 to TRBJ2-5; weak D call: TRBD1 (5 bases). V was shortened by 7 bases and J by 5 bases, with 18 bases between the two germline ends. The CDR3 spans 14 residues. Per germline, CDR1 SGHRS and CDR2 YFSETQ. CDR3 protein: CASLTDTSTETQYL. The DNA for the CDR3 is TGCGCCAGCCTTACGGACACCAGTACGGAGACCCAGTACCTC.